Presented here are 18 T cell receptor beta chains from one specimen sequenced in a study of Graves' ophthalmopathy and Graves' hyperthyroidism. TCR beta CDR3 amplification used RNA transcripts. The first-round RT-PCR employed HTBI primers together with the Qiagen OneStep RT-PCR kit. A multiplex PCR was then performed as the second round. Via MiXCR, TCRdb re-called the multiplex PCR reads, giving one row per CDR3 protein. Here the sample spans hundreds of thousands of distinct CDR3 sequences, 14% being singletons. The sample was blood. These receptors were collected from a woman aged 25 to 39 with Graves' ophthalmopathy.

This clonotype was counted ten times or more. V and J are TRBV7-9 and TRBJ2-5, with a weak D call TRBD1 (5 bases). Trimming took 0 bases from V and 4 from J, leaving 12 bases between them. This CDR3 region has 15 residues. Germline V gene lookup returns CDR1 SEHNR and CDR2 FQNEAQ (reference sequence). The CDR3 region has the DNA TGTGCCAGCAGCTTAGCTCAGGGCACCGGAGAGACCCAGTACTTC. This sequence encodes CASSLAQGTGETQYF.

The genes are TRBV20-1 and TRBJ2-5, with D possibly matching TRBD1 (5 bases). Germline loops: CDR1 DFQATT, CDR2 SNEGSKA (reference sequence). The V end lost 5 bases, the J end lost 7 bases, and 14 bases lay between the germline ends. CDR3 length equals 12 residues. The CDR3 DNA reads TGCAGTGCTCCCGTGGACACGCGGACCCAGTACTTC. Translated: CSAPVDTRTQYF.

This clonotype was seen more than once but under ten times. This chain links TRBV15 with TRBJ1-1; possibly TRBD1 for D (5 bases). The germline gives CDR1 LNHNV, CDR2 YYDKDF (reference sequence). CDR3 length: 15 residues. V was clipped by 6 bases and J by 2 bases, with 16 bases between them. CDR3 loop: CATRGNLGLNTEAFF. For the CDR3, the DNA is TGTGCCACCAGGGGAAACCTGGGGCTCAACACTGAAGCTTTCTTT.

The gene calls are TRBV20-1 and TRBJ1-2, with 10 nucleotides matching TRBD1. The CDR3 extends over 14 amino acids. The germline gives CDR1 DFQATT, CDR2 SNEGSKA (reference sequence). V lost 3 bases to trimming and J lost 3 bases; unmatched junction nucleotides: 4. CDR3 residues: CSARGTGEDYGYTF. The DNA for the CDR3 is TGCAGTGCTAGGGGGACAGGGGAGGACTATGGCTACACCTTC.

This clonotype was detected many times. V gene TRBV7-2 combines with J gene TRBJ2-7; TRBD1 agrees at 7 bases. The J segment lost 1 base and the V segment lost 5 bases, leaving 5 bases of the junction unmatched. Germline V gene sequence: CDR1 SGHTA, CDR2 FQGNSA. The CDR3 has 14 amino acids. CDR3 residues: CASSIDRASYEQYF. The CDR3 region has the DNA TGTGCCAGCAGCATAGACAGGGCTTCCTACGAGCAGTACTTC.

At least ten counts were recorded for this clonotype. The chain uses TRBV3-1 and TRBJ2-5; no clear D gene. The CDR3 totals 15 residues. CDR1 is LGHDT, CDR2 YNNKEL, per germline (reference sequence). V lost 6 bases to trimming and J lost 1 base, with 15 bases between them. In DNA, the CDR3 is TGTGCCAGCAGGCACGGACGGGCAAGCCAAGAGACCCAGTACTTC. Amino acid sequence: CASRHGRASQETQYF.

The sample holds many counts of this clonotype. The chain joins TRBV12-3 or TRBV12-4 to TRBJ2-5; 12 positions match TRBD2. CDR3 size: 16 residues. J was trimmed by 5 bases and V by 4 bases; bases with no gene match: 8. As DNA, the CDR3 is TGTGCCAGCAGTTCGTGGACTAGCGGGAAGAGGGAGACCCAGTACTTC. Translated: CASSSWTSGKRETQYF.

This clonotype was counted between two and nine times. The V call is TRBV4-1, the J call TRBJ2-2; TRBD2 aligns across 12 bases. This CDR3 spans 17 amino acids. Trimming removed 4 bases from V and 5 bases from J; junction bases left unmatched: 8. Looked up from germline, CDR1 is MGHRA and CDR2 is YSYEKL. CDR3 in amino acids: CASSLGLAGSSTGELFF. The CDR3 bases are TGCGCCAGCAGCCTAGGACTAGCGGGGTCGAGTACCGGGGAGCTGTTTTTT.

This clonotype was counted at least ten times. The chain couples TRBV28 to TRBJ2-7, with TRBD2 as a possible D gene (5 bases). Between the trimmed V and J ends, which lost 4 bases and 6 bases, there was a span of 10 bases. The germline V gene has CDR1 MDHEN and CDR2 SYDVKM. The length of the CDR3 is 12 residues. This CDR3 reads CASSSGRSEQYF. For the CDR3, the DNA is TGTGCCAGCAGTTCGGGAAGGTCCGAGCAGTACTTC.

In this sample, this clonotype turned up once. This chain uses TRBV6-1 with TRBJ1-2; no definite D call. Between the trimmed V and J ends, which lost 4 bases and 11 bases, there was a span of 14 bases. This CDR3 region has 12 residues. Germline V gene data show CDR1 as MNHNS and CDR2 as SASEGT. The CDR3: CASSGDYGGYTF. For the CDR3, the DNA is TGTGCCAGCAGTGGGGATTACGGTGGTTACACCTTC.

This clonotype was recorded many times. This rearrangement joins TRBV12-3 or TRBV12-4 to TRBJ1-2, with TRBD1 identical over 8 bases. The junction had 10 bases not matched to a gene; V was cut back by 11 bases and J by 5 bases. The CDR3 consists of 13 residues. The CDR3 here is CADSPDRGYGYTF. The CDR3 nucleotides are TGTGCCGACAGCCCCGACAGGGGATATGGCTACACCTTC.

The chain joins TRBV6-1 to TRBJ2-7; D gene unclear. CDR1 is MNHNS, CDR2 SASEGT, per germline. Trimming took 6 bases from V and 10 from J, leaving 13 bases between them. This CDR3 spans 11 amino acids. The CDR3 sequence: CASSKGQDQYF. The CDR3 DNA reads as TGTGCCAGCAGCAAGGGCCAAGATCAGTACTTC.

This clonotype was counted many times. The V call is TRBV14, the J call TRBJ2-5, with D unresolved. The V end lost 2 bases, the J end lost 5 bases, and 12 bases lay between the germline ends. Germline V gene sequence: CDR1 SGHDN, CDR2 FVKESK. This CDR3 is 14 amino acids long. The CDR3: CASSQRVMSETQYF. CDR3 in DNA: TGTGCCAGCAGCCAAAGGGTTATGTCGGAGACCCAGTACTTC.

This clonotype was recorded a few times. The V gene is TRBV20-1, the J gene TRBJ2-7, with TRBD2 matching over 10 bases. The CDR3 is 19 amino acids. V was clipped by 7 bases and J by 1 base; unmatched bases: 22. Germline CDR1 reads DFQATT; CDR2 reads SNEGSKA (reference sequence). CDR3 bases: TGCAGTGGCAGACCCCCGAACGCCAGACTAGCGGGTGTTTCCTACGAGCAGTACTTC. Translating it yields CSGRPPNARLAGVSYEQYF.

This clonotype has ten or more counts. The CDR3: CASSLRDGPLRPQHF. CDR3 coding DNA: TGTGCCAGTAGCCTTAGGGACGGGCCCTTGAGGCCCCAGCATTTT. The chain is built from TRBV19 and TRBJ1-5; perhaps TRBD1 as D (5 bases). This CDR3 contains 15 residues. Germline V lookup: CDR1 LNHDA, CDR2 SQIVND (reference sequence). The ends were cut back, 6 bases at V and 9 bases at J, with 21 bases in the middle.

This chain uses TRBV6-1 with TRBJ2-7; 12 bases match TRBD2. This CDR3 contains 15 residues. V was pared by 4 bases and J by 4 bases, with 5 bases of the junction left unmatched. Germline lookup yields CDR1 MNHNS and CDR2 SASEGT. CDR3 in DNA: TGTGCCAGCAGTGCACTAGCGGGAGGCTGGTACGAGCAGTACTTC. Protein product: CASSALAGGWYEQYF.

This clonotype has at least ten counts. The chain employs TRBV27 and TRBJ2-2; D is uncertain. The CDR3 contains 11 residues. Trimming cost V 7 bases and J 3 bases, with 3 bases left between them. Germline V lookup: CDR1 MNHEY, CDR2 SMNVEV (reference sequence). The CDR3 loop is CASTDTGELFF. CDR3 sequence (DNA): TGTGCCAGCACCGACACCGGGGAGCTGTTTTTT.

The chain joins TRBV12-3 or TRBV12-4 to TRBJ1-1; 8 positions match TRBD1. CDR3 length: 14 residues. After removal of 4 bases from V and 6 bases from J, the junction contained 7 bases not matched to a gene. CDR3 DNA sequence: TGTGCCAGCAGTTACGCCCCAGGGGGCTCTGAAGCTTTCTTT. This translates into CASSYAPGGSEAFF.